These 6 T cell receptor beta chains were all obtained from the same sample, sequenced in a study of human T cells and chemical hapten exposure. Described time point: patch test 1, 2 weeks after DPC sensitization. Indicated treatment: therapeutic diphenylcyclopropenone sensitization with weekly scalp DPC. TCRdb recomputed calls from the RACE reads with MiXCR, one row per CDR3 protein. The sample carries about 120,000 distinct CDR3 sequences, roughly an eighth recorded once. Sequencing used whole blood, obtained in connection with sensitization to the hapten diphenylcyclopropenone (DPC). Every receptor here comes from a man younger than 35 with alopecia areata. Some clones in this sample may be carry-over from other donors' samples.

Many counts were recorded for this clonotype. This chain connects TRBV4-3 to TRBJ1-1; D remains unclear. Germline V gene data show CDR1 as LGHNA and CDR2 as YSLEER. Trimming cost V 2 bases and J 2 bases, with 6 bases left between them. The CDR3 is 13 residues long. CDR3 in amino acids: CASSQQRNTEAFF. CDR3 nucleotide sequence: TGCGCCAGCAGCCAACAGCGAAACACTGAAGCTTTCTTT.

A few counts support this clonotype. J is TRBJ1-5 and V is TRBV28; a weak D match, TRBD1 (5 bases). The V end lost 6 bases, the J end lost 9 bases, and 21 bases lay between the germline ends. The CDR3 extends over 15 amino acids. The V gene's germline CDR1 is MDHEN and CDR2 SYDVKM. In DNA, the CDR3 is TGTGCCAGCAGCCAGACAGTGACTTTCTCTTGGCCCCAGCATTTT. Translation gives CASSQTVTFSWPQHF.

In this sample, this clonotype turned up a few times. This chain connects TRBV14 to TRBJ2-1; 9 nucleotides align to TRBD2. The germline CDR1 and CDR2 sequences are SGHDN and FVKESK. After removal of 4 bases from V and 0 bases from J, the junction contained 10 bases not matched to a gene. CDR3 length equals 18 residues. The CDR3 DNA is TGTGCCAGCAGCCCCTGGGCATTTAGCGGGGGCTCCTACAATGAGCAGTTCTTC. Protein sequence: CASSPWAFSGGSYNEQFF.

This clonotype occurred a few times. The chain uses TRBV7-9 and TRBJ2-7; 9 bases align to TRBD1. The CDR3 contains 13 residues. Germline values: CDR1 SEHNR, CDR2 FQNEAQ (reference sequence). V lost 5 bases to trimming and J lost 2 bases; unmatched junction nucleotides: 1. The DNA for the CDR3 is TGTGCCAGCAGCCGACAGGGGGCCTACGAGCAGTACTTC. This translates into CASSRQGAYEQYF.

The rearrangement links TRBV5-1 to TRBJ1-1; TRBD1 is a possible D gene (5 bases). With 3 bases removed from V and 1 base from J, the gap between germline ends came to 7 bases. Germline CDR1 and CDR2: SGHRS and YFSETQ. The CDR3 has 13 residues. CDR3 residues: CASSSRENTEAFF. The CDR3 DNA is TGCGCCAGCAGCTCCAGGGAGAACACTGAAGCTTTCTTT.

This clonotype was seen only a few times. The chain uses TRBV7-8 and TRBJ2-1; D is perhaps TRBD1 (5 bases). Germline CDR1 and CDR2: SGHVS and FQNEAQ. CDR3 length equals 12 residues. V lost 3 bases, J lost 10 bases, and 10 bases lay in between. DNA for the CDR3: TGTGCCAGCAGCTTCTCAAGGACAGAGCAGTTCTTC. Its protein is CASSFSRTEQFF.